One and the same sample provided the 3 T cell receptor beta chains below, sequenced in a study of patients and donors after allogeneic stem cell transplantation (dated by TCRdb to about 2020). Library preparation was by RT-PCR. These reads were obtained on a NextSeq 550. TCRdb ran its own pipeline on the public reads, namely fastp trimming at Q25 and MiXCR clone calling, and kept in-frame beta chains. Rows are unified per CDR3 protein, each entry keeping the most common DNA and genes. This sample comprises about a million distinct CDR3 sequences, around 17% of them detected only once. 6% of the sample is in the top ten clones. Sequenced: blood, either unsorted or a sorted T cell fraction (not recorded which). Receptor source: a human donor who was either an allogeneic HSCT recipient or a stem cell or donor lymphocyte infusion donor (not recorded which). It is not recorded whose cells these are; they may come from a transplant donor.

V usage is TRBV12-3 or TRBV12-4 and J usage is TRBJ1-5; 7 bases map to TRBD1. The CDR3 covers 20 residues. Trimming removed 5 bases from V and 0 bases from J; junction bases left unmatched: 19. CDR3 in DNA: TGTGCCAGCAGTCCTCGAATAGTCCCCGGGACAGTGTATAGCAATCAGCCCCAGCATTTT. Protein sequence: CASSPRIVPGTVYSNQPQHF.

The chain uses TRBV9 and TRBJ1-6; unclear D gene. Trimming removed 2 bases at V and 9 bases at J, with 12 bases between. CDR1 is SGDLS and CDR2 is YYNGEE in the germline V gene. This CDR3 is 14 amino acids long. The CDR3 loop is CASSVGGMGSPLHF. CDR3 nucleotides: TGTGCCAGCAGCGTCGGTGGGATGGGTTCACCCCTCCACTTT.

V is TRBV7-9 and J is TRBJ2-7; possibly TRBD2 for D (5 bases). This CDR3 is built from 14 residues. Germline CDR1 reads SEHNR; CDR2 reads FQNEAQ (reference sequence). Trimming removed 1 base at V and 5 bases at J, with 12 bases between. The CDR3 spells CASSLVNNGNEQYF. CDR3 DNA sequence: TGTGCCAGCAGCTTAGTCAACAACGGGAACGAGCAGTACTTC.